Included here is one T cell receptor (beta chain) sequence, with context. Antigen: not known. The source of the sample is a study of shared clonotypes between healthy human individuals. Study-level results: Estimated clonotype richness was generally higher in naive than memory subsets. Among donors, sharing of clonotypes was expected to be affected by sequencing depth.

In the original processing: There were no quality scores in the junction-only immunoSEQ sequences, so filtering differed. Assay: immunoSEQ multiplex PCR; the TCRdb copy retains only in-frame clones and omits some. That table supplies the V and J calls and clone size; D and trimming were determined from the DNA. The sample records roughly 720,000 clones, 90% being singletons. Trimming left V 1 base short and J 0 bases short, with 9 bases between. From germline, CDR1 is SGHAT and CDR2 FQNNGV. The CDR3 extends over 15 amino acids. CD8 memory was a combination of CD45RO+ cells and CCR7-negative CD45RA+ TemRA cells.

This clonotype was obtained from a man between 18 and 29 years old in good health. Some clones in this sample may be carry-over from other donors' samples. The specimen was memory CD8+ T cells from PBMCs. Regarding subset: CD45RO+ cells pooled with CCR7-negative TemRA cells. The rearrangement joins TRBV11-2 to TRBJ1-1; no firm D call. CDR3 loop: CASSLGPGLNTEAFF. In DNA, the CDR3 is TGTGCCAGCAGCTTAGGTCCAGGCTTGAACACTGAAGCTTTCTTT.